This T cell receptor (beta chain) originates from a study of beta chain features in type 1 diabetes. The CDR3 has 15 residues. The V gene end was trimmed by 6 bases and the J gene end by 3 bases; junction bases not matched to a gene: 11. In germline, CDR1 is SQVTM, CDR2 ANQGSEA. Study results and caveats: Sequencing from cDNA could over-represent high-TCR-expressing cells. For patients, the naive, central memory and Treg TCRB repertoires appeared more alike than for healthy donors.

This clone was counted a few times. Antigen unknown. CD4+ naive, central memory, regulatory and stem cell-like memory subsets were isolated by sorting on CD45RO/CCR7/CD25/CD127/CD95/CD27. Every sorted population was more than 95% pure. Isolated RNA was reverse transcribed in full, so expressed TCRB transcripts were sequenced. Data came from immunoSEQ multiplex PCR; TCRdb stores just in-frame clones and leaves some out. The table includes 350,000 or so clones, 20% detected once. The chain combines TRBV29-1 with TRBJ1-1; 9 bases match TRBD1. Material for sequencing was naive CD4+ T cells from blood. The receptor comes from a woman between 18 and 29 years old in good health. CDR3 coding DNA: TGCAGCGTGTCGGGACAGGGAGGGTGGGACACTGAAGCTTTCTTT. Encoded protein: CSVSGQGGWDTEAFF.